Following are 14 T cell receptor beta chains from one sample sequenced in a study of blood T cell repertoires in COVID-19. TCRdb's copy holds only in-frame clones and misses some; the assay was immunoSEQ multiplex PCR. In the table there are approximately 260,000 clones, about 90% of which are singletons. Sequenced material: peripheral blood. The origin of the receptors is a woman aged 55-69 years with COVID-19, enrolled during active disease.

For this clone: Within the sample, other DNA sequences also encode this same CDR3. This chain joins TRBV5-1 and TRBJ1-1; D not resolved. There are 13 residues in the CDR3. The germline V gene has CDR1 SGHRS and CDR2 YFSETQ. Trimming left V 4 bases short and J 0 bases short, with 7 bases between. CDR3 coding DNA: TGCGCCAGCAGCCGAGAAATGAACACTGAAGCTTTCTTT. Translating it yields CASSREMNTEAFF.

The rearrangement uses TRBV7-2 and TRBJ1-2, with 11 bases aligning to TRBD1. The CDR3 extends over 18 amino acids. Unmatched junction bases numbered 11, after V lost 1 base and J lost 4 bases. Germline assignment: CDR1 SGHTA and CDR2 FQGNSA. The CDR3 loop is CASSLGGTGGMIGYGYTF. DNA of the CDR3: TGTGCCAGCAGCTTAGGGGGGACAGGGGGAATGATCGGCTATGGCTACACCTTC.

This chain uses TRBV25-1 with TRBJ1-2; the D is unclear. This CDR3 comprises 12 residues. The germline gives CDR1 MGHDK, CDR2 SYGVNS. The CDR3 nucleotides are TGTACCCCCCTGGGAGTCTCCTATGGCTACACCTTC. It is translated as CTPLGVSYGYTF.

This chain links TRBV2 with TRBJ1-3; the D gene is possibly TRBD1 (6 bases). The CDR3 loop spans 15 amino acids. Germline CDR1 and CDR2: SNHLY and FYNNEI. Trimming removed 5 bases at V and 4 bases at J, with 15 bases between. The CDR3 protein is CASSLRQAGGNTIYF. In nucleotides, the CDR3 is TGTGCCAGCAGTCTGAGACAGGCTGGGGGAAACACCATATATTTT.

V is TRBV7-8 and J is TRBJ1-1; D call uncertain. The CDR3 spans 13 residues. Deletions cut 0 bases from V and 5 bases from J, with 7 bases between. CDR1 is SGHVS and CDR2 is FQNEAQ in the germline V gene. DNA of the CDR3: TGTGCCAGCAGCTTAGCGTTAGATACTGAAGCTTTCTTT. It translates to CASSLALDTEAFF.

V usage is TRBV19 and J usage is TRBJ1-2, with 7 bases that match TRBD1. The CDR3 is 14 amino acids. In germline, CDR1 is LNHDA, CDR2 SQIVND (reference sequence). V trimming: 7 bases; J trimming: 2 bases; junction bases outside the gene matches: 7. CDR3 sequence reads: CASTEEQGNYGYTF. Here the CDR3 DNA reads TGTGCCAGTACCGAGGAACAGGGGAACTATGGCTACACCTTC.

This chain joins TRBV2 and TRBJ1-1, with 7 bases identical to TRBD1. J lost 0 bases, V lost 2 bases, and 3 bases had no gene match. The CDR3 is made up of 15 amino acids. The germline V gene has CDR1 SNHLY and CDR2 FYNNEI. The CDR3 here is CASSESRGLNTEAFF. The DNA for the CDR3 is TGTGCCAGCAGTGAAAGTAGGGGGCTGAACACTGAAGCTTTCTTT.

CDR3 residues: CASSMDRVGTGELFF. The CDR3 region has the DNA TGTGCCAGTAGTATGGACAGGGTGGGGACCGGGGAGCTGTTTTTT. The chain uses TRBV19 and TRBJ2-2, with TRBD1 matching over 8 bases. Germline lookup yields CDR1 LNHDA and CDR2 SQIVND (reference sequence). V shed 3 bases, J shed 5 bases, and the junction held 5 bases outside the gene matches. The CDR3 totals 15 residues.

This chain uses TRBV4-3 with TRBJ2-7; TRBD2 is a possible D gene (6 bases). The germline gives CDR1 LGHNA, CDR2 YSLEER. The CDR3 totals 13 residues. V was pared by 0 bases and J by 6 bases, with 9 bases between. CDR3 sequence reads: CASSQDEGGEQYF. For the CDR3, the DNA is TGCGCCAGCAGCCAAGATGAGGGAGGCGAGCAGTACTTC.

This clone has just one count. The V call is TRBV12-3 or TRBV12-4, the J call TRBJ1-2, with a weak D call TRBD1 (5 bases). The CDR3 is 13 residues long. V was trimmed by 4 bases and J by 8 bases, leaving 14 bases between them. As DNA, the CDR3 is TGTGCCAGCAGTTGGGGGGGACCAGTAGGCTACACCTTC. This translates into CASSWGGPVGYTF.

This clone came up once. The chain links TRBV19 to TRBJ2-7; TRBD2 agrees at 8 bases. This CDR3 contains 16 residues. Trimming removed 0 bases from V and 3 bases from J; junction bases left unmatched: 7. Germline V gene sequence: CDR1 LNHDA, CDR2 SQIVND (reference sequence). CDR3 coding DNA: TGTGCCAGTAGTATAGATTCTCGCGGGGGGTTCTACGAGCAGTACTTC. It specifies CASSIDSRGGFYEQYF.

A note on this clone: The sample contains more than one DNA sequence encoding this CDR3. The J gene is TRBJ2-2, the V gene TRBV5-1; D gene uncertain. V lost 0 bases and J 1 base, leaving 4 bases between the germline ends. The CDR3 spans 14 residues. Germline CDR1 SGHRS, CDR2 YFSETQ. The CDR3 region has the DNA TGCGCCAGCAGCTTGGGGCAGAACACCGGGGAGCTGTTTTTT. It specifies CASSLGQNTGELFF.

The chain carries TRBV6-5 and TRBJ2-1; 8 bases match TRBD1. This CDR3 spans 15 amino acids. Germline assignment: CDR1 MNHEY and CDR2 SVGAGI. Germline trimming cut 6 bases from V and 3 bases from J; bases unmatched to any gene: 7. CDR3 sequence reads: CASSFQGALYNEQFF. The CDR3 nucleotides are TGTGCCAGCAGCTTCCAGGGGGCTCTCTACAATGAGCAGTTCTTC.

The CDR3 region is CASSPRGGPQETQYF. CDR3 in DNA: TGTGCCAGTAGCCCCAGAGGGGGACCTCAAGAGACCCAGTACTTC. This chain joins TRBV19 and TRBJ2-5, with D possibly TRBD1 on 6 matching bases. Germline loops: CDR1 LNHDA, CDR2 SQIVND (reference sequence). V was shortened by 6 bases and J by 2 bases, with 16 bases between the two germline ends. CDR3 length: 15 amino acids.